These T cell receptor beta chains were read from a single sample in a study of blood T cell repertoires in COVID-19. The table came from immunoSEQ multiplex PCR; TCRdb's copy has only in-frame clones and leaves some out. The profile shows roughly 140,000 clones, roughly nine tenths of them singletons. The sequenced sample consisted of peripheral blood. The receptors shown here come from a woman aged 40 to 50 with acute or convalescent COVID-19. The CDR3 runs from the conserved cysteine through the conserved F or W. A D gene is named only where the DNA matches it firmly. Where a row states a size, it is once, few, many or the class of an expanded clone; other rows omit it.

TRBJ1-1,.,TRBV27,TRBD1,TGTGCCAGTATTGGGACAGGGTGGGGGACTGAAGCTTTCTTT,CASIGTGWGTEAFF
TRBJ2-4,once,TRBV10-3,.,TGTGCCATCAGTGAGTCAGCAGGGGGGCCGGGAAACATTCAGTACTTC,CAISESAGGPGNIQYF
TRBJ2-2,once,TRBV9,TRBD2,TGTGCCAGCAGCGCCCCGCGGGGCGGGGGTGACACCGGGGAGCTGTTTTTT,CASSAPRGGGDTGELFF
TRBJ2-7,.,TRBV2,TRBD2,TGTGCCAGCAGTGTGCTAGCGGGGGGGAAATACGAGCAGTACTTC,CASSVLAGGKYEQYF
TRBJ2-5,.,TRBV6-5,.,TGTGCCAGCAGTTACTCGGGCCCCGGGGGGACCCAGTACTTC,CASSYSGPGGTQYF
TRBJ2-2,.,TRBV4-2,.,TGTGCCAGCAGCCAAGATGGGCTAGCCCCTACCGGGGAGCTGTTTTTT,CASSQDGLAPTGELFF
TRBJ1-2,.,TRBV7-9,.,TGTGCCAGCAGCCCGGGAGGTCTGGTAGAGGAGTATGGCTACACCTTC,CASSPGGLVEEYGYTF
TRBJ1-3,.,TRBV13,.,TGTGCCAGCAGCTTAGCTTACGGGTCGGGAAACACCATATATTTT,CASSLAYGSGNTIYF
TRBJ2-4,.,TRBV27,.,TGTGCCAGCAGCCCCGGAGGAGGCATTCAGTACTTC,CASSPGGGIQYF
TRBJ2-1,.,TRBV28,TRBD2,TGTGCCAGCTATACGGCGGGGGGTGGCTACAATGAGCAGTTCTTC,CASYTAGGGYNEQFF
TRBJ1-4,.,TRBV6-5,.,TGTGCCAGCAGTTACGGCCCTACAAGCCAGGCTGAAAAACTGTTTTTT,CASSYGPTSQAEKLFF
TRBJ2-7,.,TRBV11-2,TRBD2,TGTGCCAGCAGCTTTGCCAGGGAGGGTTCCTACGAGCAGTACTTC,CASSFAREGSYEQYF
TRBJ2-3,.,TRBV7-9,.,TGTGCCAGCAGCTCGCCTAGCGGCACAGATACGCAGTATTTT,CASSSPSGTDTQYF
TRBJ1-5,.,TRBV5-5,TRBD1,TGTGCCAGCAGCCCCGACAGGGACCTTAATCAGCCCCAGCATTTT,CASSPDRDLNQPQHF
TRBJ2-3,.,TRBV7-7,.,TGTGCCAGCGGGTCCGGGGGTACGGATACGCAGTATTTT,CASGSGGTDTQYF
TRBJ1-2,.,TRBV9,TRBD1,TGTGCCAGCAGCGCACCGGGACAGGGAATCTATGGCTACACCTTC,CASSAPGQGIYGYTF
TRBJ2-3,.,TRBV4-2,TRBD1,TGTGCCAGCAGCCAAGTTCAGGGGGCAGATACGCAGTATTTT,CASSQVQGADTQYF
TRBJ2-3,.,TRBV30,.,TGTGCCTGGAGTGTAGGAGACAGATTTTCAGGAGATACGCAGTATTTT,CAWSVGDRFSGDTQYF
TRBJ2-1,.,TRBV24-1,TRBD1,TGTGCCACCAGTGGGCAGGGGGCGTTGGCCAATGAGCAGTTCTTC,CATSGQGALANEQFF
TRBJ2-3,.,TRBV9,.,TGTGCCAGCAGCGCGACCCTCACGGGAGCGGGTTCAGATACGCAGTATTTT,CASSATLTGAGSDTQYF
TRBJ2-7,.,TRBV4-1,.,TGCGCCAGCAGCCACCAAATACGGGACACCCGATACGAGCAGTACTTC,CASSHQIRDTRYEQYF
TRBJ2-7,.,TRBV5-4,.,TGTGCCAGCAGCGGTACAGGGTCCCCCGAGCAGTACTTC,CASSGTGSPEQYF
TRBJ2-6,.,TRBV10-3,.,TGTGCCATCAGAAACACCACTGGGGCCAACGTCCTGACTTTC,CAIRNTTGANVLTF
TRBJ1-2,.,TRBV7-8,TRBD1,TGTGCCAGCAGTCATAGGACAGGGGCTGATGGCTACACCTTC,CASSHRTGADGYTF
TRBJ2-7,.,TRBV9,TRBD2,TGTGCCAGCAGCCCCAATGTAGCGGGAACGGGGGAGCAGTACTTC,CASSPNVAGTGEQYF
TRBJ1-4,.,TRBV27,.,TGTGCCGGATGTGGAGGGGAACAAGCGGCTAATGAAAAACTGTTTTTT,CAGCGGEQAANEKLFF
TRBJ2-7,.,TRBV7-9,TRBD2,TGTGCCAGCAGCTTATCTAGCGGGGTCGAGCAGTACTTC,CASSLSSGVEQYF
TRBJ1-1,.,TRBV7-3,TRBD1,TGTGCCAGCAGCTTACTGAGACAGGGCCGGGGCACTGAAGCTTTCTTT,CASSLLRQGRGTEAFF
TRBJ1-3,.,TRBV6-6,.,TGTGCCAGCAGTTCGGACAACTACCCTGGAAACACCATATATTTT,CASSSDNYPGNTIYF
TRBJ2-3,.,TRBV9,TRBD2,TGTGCCAGCAGCGTCGGGGGGTTCACAGATACGCAGTATTTT,CASSVGGFTDTQYF
TRBJ1-1,once,TRBV6-5,.,TGTGCCAGCAGTTATAAGGGGGTCACTGAAGCTTTCTTT,CASSYKGVTEAFF
TRBJ1-2,.,TRBV12-5,TRBD1,TGTGCTAGTGACAGACAAGGGGGCTGGGACTATGGCTACACCTTC,CASDRQGGWDYGYTF
TRBJ1-1,once,TRBV27,TRBD1,TGTGCCAGCATACCGGGACAGGGGGTTGGCACTGAAGCTTTCTTT,CASIPGQGVGTEAFF
TRBJ2-3,.,TRBV11-2,TRBD2,TGTGCCAGCAGCTTAGTCGGCGGGGGGAGCACAGATACGCAGTATTTT,CASSLVGGGSTDTQYF
TRBJ2-2,.,TRBV6-5,.,TGTGCCAGCGGCCCCGGGAGGAACACCGGGGAGCTGTTTTTT,CASGPGRNTGELFF
TRBJ2-3,.,TRBV4-2,TRBD2,TGTGCCAGCAGCCAAGAGGACGGTTATCGGCGGGGGGGCACAGATACGCAGTATTTT,CASSQEDGYRRGGTDTQYF
TRBJ2-6,.,TRBV18,TRBD1,TGTGCCAGCTCACCCGGGACAGCTGGGGCCAACGTCCTGACTTTC,CASSPGTAGANVLTF
TRBJ1-2,.,TRBV6-5,TRBD1,TGTGCCAGCACCCGGACAGGGTATGACCTTTATGGCTACACCTTC,CASTRTGYDLYGYTF
TRBJ2-7,.,TRBV18,TRBD2,TGTGCCAGCTCACCACCTAGCGGGAGAATCTACGAGCAGTACTTC,CASSPPSGRIYEQYF
TRBJ2-1,.,TRBV7-9,.,TGTGCCAGCGTCCGAGGGGGAAATTATAACAATGAGCAGTTCTTC,CASVRGGNYNNEQFF